Each of the 6 T cell receptor beta chains below was sequenced from the same sample in a study of CD8 T cells in ankylosing spondylitis. Study-level results: A TCR beta motif made of 7 to 9 highly homologous variants seemed typical of ankylosing spondylitis blood.

TCRdb ran MiXCR on the 5' RACE reads and lists one entry per CDR3 protein. The repertoire consists of about 500,000 distinct CDR3 sequences, with about an eighth occurring once and the leading ten covering approximately 6.3%. No antigen has been identified for these receptors. Sequencing used blood, either unsorted or a sorted T cell fraction (not recorded which). The receptors here all came from a male donor with ankylosing spondylitis.

The chain links TRBV14 to TRBJ2-1; no definite D call. The CDR3 sequence is 12 residues long. Germline V gene data show CDR1 as SGHDN and CDR2 as FVKESK. V lost 4 bases and J lost 15, with 16 bases in between. For the CDR3, the DNA is TGTGCCAGCAGCCCATCTCACTTGAGCCCGTTCTTC. This sequence encodes CASSPSHLSPFF. The full variable domain, rest sourced from reference TRBV14 and TRBJ2-1, is EAGVTQFPSHSVIEKGQTVTLRCDPISGHDNLYWYRRVMGKEIKFLLHFVKESKQDESGMPNNRFLAERTGGTYSTLKVQPAELEDSGVYFCASSPSHLSPFFGPGTRLTVL.

This clonotype was seen more than once but under ten times. CDR3 residues: CASSTTSGDGYTQYF. The CDR3 region has the DNA TGTGCCAGCAGCACGACTAGCGGAGATGGATATACGCAGTATTTT. The chain uses TRBV7-2 and TRBJ2-3, with TRBD2 matching 9 bases. The CDR3 covers 15 residues. Germline CDR1 and CDR2: SGHTA and FQGNSA. Trimming took 5 bases from V and 7 from J; bases not matched to a gene: 10.

This clonotype was picked up many times. V and J are TRBV12-3 or TRBV12-4 and TRBJ2-3; tentatively, D is TRBD1 or TRBD2 (5 bases each). V was cut by 6 bases and J by 4 bases, with 14 bases left in between. The CDR3 length is 14 residues. The CDR3 region is CASRRDPQSDTQYF. The DNA of the CDR3 is TGTGCCAGCAGACGGGACCCACAATCAGATACGCAGTATTTT.

This clonotype was counted a few times. This chain connects TRBV30 to TRBJ2-7; 10 bases are a match to TRBD1. V gave up 2 bases and J gave up 3 bases; unmatched junction bases: 4. CDR1 and CDR2 (germline): GTSNPN, SVGIG (reference sequence). The CDR3 totals 14 residues. The CDR3 DNA sequence: TGTGCCTGGAGTAAAAGGACAGGGGGCTACGAGCAGTACGTC. It yields the protein CAWSKRTGGYEQYV.

This clonotype was seen only a few times. This chain links TRBV3-1 with TRBJ2-7; D uncertain. The length of the CDR3 is 13 residues. V was pared by 1 base and J by 0 bases, with 4 bases between. Germline V gives CDR1 LGHDT, CDR2 YNNKEL (reference sequence). The CDR3 protein is CASSQGDSYEQYV. Written as DNA, the CDR3 is TGTGCCAGCAGCCAAGGGGACTCCTACGAGCAGTACGTC.

This clonotype was observed at least ten times. The V and J genes are TRBV7-2 and TRBJ2-1; 9 bases line up with TRBD2. The length of the CDR3 is 15 residues. The V segment lost 1 base and the J segment 9 bases; nucleotides outside the gene matches: 7. In germline, CDR1 is SGHTA, CDR2 FQGNSA. CDR3 in amino acids: CASSLVGNSGSEQFF. In DNA form, the CDR3 reads TGTGCCAGCAGCTTAGTGGGTAATAGCGGGAGTGAGCAGTTCTTC.